Described below is a single T cell receptor beta chain sequence and its context. This sample was taken from a study of beta chain features in type 1 diabetes. Every bit of the isolated RNA underwent reverse transcription, so sequencing read expressed TCRB transcripts. Profiling relied on immunoSEQ multiplex PCR, and the TCRdb table lists in-frame clones only, not all of them. The table includes about 250,000 clones, roughly an eighth detected once. In germline, CDR1 is MNHEY, CDR2 SMNVEV (reference sequence). The CDR3 has 14 residues. V was shortened by 2 bases and J by 4 bases, with 9 bases between the two germline ends.

The chain joins TRBV27 to TRBJ2-1; possibly TRBD1 for D (5 bases). This receptor was obtained from a woman in her thirties or forties in good health. The sample was naive CD4+ T cells from blood. The DNA of the CDR3 is TGTGCCAGCAGTTTAGGAGACAGATACAATGAGCAGTTCTTC. This encodes CASSLGDRYNEQFF.